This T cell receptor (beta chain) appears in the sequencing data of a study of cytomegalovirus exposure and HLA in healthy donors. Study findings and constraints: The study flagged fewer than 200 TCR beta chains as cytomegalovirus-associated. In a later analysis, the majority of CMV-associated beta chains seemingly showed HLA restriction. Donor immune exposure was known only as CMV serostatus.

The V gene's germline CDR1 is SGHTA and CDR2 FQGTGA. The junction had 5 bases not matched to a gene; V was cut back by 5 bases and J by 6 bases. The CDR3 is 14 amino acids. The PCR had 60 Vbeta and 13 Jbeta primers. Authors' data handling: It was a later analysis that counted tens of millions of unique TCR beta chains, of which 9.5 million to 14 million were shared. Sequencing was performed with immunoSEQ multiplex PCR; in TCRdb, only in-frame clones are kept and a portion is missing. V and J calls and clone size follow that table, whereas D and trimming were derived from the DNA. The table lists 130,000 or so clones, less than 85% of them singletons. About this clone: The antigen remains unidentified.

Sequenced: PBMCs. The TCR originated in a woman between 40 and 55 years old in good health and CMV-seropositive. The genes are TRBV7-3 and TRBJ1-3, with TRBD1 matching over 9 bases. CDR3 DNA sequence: TGTGCCAGCAGCCCAGGACAGGGGTTAAACACCATATATTTT. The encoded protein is CASSPGQGLNTIYF.